The rows below give T cell receptor beta chains drawn from one sample of a study of shared T cell receptors in the human thymus. TCRdb's table, derived via immunoSEQ multiplex PCR, lists solely in-frame clones and lacks some. The sample has about 660,000 clones, around nine tenths seen once. These same records also appear under a second study, on human thymus T cells.

Sample: thymocytes. All receptors derive from a boy younger than two with a congenital heart defect. Both conserved end residues are trimmed from each CDR3. Fields, in order: V gene, J gene, CDR3 protein.

TRBV19,TRBJ2-3,ASSKSGTTDTQY
TRBV6-5,TRBJ1-2,ASSPTGEDDGYT
TRBV4-3,TRBJ2-3,ASSQDIIVANNTDTQY
TRBV7-2,TRBJ2-5,ASSLTSGSGTQY
TRBV30,TRBJ1-4,AWRRTLNATNEKLF
TRBV11-3,TRBJ2-7,ASSLSGRAQN
TRBV6-6,TRBJ2-7,ASRTCRGAAEQY
TRBV2,TRBJ1-5,ASSEGNRARYQPQH
TRBV6-1,TRBJ2-7,ASSEARGAYEQY
TRBV30,TRBJ1-2,AWSGARWTNFYGYT
TRBV6-1,TRBJ2-7,ASSEAPGQGFPFVSCYEQY
TRBV27,TRBJ2-2,ASSYHGELF
TRBV7-8,TRBJ2-1,ASRPPSGRATNEQF
TRBV18,TRBJ2-7,ASFAGRGSYEQY
TRBV2,TRBJ1-1,ASSEGQGSMNTEAF
TRBV15,TRBJ2-5,ATSRGSGRAGDAVETQY
TRBV29-1,TRBJ1-3,SVGGYGNTIY
TRBV5-1,TRBJ2-1,ASSLVEPGLRTSPYNEQF
TRBV6-5,TRBJ2-1,ASSSRVTGNEQF
TRBV7-2,TRBJ1-2,ASSLVPPRGYT
TRBV4-3,TRBJ2-1,ASSPTRGRREQF
TRBV6-1,TRBJ1-1,ASSGDRGGWYTEAF
TRBV5-4,TRBJ2-6,ASSCSGTSRSGANVLT
TRBV28,TRBJ1-5,ASSLGLGGLNQPQH